This T cell receptor (beta chain) was captured in a study of cytomegalovirus exposure and HLA in healthy donors. PCR used 60 Vbeta primers and 13 Jbeta primers. This table comes from immunoSEQ multiplex PCR, and its TCRdb copy is limited to in-frame clones, with some not included. The table gives about 54,000 clones; the top ten clones make up about 6.7% of it. Trimming took off 6 bases at V and 4 bases at J, with 18 bases between the two ends. Germline assignment: CDR1 LNHDA and CDR2 SQIVND (reference sequence). CDR3 length: 15 amino acids. The TCR originated in a middle-aged woman in good health and CMV-seronegative. Specimen: PBMCs. The chain uses TRBV19 and TRBJ2-5; D perhaps matches TRBD2 (5 bases). The chain's CDR3 is CASSLEGRFAETQYF. The CDR3 bases are TGTGCCAGTAGCCTAGAGGGTCGTTTCGCAGAGACCCAGTACTTC.